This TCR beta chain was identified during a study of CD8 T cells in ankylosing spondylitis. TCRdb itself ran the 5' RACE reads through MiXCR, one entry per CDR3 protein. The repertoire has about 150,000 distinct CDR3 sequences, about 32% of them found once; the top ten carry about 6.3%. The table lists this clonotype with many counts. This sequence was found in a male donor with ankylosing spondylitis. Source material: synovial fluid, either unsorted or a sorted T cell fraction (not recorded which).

The CDR3 reads CSAGGGRGSNQPQHF. The CDR3 bases are TGCAGTGCTGGGGGGGGCAGGGGATCAAATCAGCCCCAGCATTTT. The rearrangement links TRBV20-1 to TRBJ1-5, with a weak D call TRBD1 (6 bases). The CDR3 has 15 amino acids. V dropped 5 bases and J dropped 4 bases, with 18 bases sitting between them. Germline loops: CDR1 DFQATT, CDR2 SNEGSKA (reference sequence).